The entry that follows covers one TCR beta chain sequence. What it binds is unknown. The data stem from a study of molecular identifiers for immune sequencing clone quantification. Looking at the study overall: In replicates, RNA from about 20,000 or 100,000 naive CD8 cells was split five ways, four sequenced.

The CDR3 length is 14 residues. A CD8+CD4-CCR7+CD45RA+ gate was used to sort naive CD8 T cells. Each CDR3 protein is one row after TCRdb ran MiXCR on the PCR reads. The table shows about half a million distinct CDR3 sequences, with about 21% occurring only once. Points from the study as a whole: Because of identical TCR molecules sharing a barcode, sizes of highly expanded clones could be underestimated.

The chain employs TRBV21-1 and TRBJ2-5; TRBD1, as called in the table, went unchecked against the DNA. TRBV21-1 is designated a pseudogene. The sequencing input was naive CD8+ T cells from blood, with Jurkat cell RNA spiked in. The subset is: FACS-sorted CD8+CD4-CCR7+CD45RA+ naive T cells. This TCR was recovered from a human donor in good health. Some libraries in this study had Jurkat cell RNA spiked in. The DNA of the CDR3 is TGTGCCAGCATACGGACAGGGAGGAAGAGAACCCAGTACTTC. It encodes CASIRTGRKRTQYF.